The entry that follows covers one T cell receptor beta chain sequence. CDR1 and CDR2 from the germline V gene are SGHVS and FQNEAQ. The CDR3 consists of 13 residues. V was pared by 3 bases and J by 3 bases, with 9 bases between. This entry comes from a study of cytomegalovirus exposure and HLA in healthy donors. Researchers ran the PCR with 60 Vbeta and 13 Jbeta primers. Repertoires were generated with immunoSEQ multiplex PCR, while TCRdb's copy carries only in-frame clones and drops some. The table records about 130,000 clones, around 86% of them present only once. The receptor comes from a man aged 18 to 29 in good health and CMV-seronegative. This sequence joins TRBV7-8 and TRBJ2-7; D perhaps matches TRBD1 (5 bases). Sequenced input: PBMCs. CDR3 in DNA: TGTGCCAGCAGCTTCCTACAGGACTACGAGCAGTACTTC. Protein sequence: CASSFLQDYEQYF.